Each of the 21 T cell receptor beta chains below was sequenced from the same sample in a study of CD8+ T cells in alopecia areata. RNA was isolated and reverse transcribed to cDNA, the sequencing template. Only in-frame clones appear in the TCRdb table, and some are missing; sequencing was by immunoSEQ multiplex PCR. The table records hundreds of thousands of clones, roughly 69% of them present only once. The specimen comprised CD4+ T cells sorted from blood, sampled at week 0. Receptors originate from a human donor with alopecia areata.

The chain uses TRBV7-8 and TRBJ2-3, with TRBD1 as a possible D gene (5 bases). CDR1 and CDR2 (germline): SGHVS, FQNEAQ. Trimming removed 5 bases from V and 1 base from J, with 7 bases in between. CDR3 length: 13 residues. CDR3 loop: CASSKGGTDTQYF. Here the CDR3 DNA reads TGTGCCAGCAGCAAAGGGGGCACAGATACGCAGTATTTT.

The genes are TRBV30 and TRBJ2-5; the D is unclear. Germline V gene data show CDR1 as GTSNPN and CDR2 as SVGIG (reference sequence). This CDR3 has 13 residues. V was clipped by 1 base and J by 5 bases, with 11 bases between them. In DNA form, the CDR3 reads TGTGCCTGGAGTGCTGTGCAGAGTGAGACCCAGTACTTC. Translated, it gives CAWSAVQSETQYF.

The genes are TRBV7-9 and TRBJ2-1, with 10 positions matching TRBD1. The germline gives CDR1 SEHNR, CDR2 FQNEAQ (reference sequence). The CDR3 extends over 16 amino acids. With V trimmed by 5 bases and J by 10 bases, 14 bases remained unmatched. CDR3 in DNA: TGTGCCAGCAGCCCCTCCCCGGGACAGGGGAAGGAAGAGCAGTTCTTC. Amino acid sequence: CASSPSPGQGKEEQFF.

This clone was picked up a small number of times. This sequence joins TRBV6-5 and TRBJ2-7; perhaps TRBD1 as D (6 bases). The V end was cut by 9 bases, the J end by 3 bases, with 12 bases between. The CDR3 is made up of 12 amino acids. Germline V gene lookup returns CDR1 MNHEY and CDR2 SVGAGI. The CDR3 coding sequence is TGTGCCAGTCGGGACACCTACTACGAGCAGTACTTC. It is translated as CASRDTYYEQYF.

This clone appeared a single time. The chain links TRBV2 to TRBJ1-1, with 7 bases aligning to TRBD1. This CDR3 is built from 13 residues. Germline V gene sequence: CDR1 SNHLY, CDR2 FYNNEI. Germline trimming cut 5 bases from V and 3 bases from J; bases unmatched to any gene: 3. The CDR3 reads CASSSQGHTEAFF. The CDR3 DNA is TGTGCCAGCAGTTCACAGGGGCACACTGAAGCTTTCTTT.

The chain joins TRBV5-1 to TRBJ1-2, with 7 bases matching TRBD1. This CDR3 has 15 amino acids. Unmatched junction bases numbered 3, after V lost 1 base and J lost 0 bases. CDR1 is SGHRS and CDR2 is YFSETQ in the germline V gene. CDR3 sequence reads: CASSLTGEANYGYTF. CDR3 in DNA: TGCGCCAGCAGCTTGACAGGGGAAGCTAACTATGGCTACACCTTC.

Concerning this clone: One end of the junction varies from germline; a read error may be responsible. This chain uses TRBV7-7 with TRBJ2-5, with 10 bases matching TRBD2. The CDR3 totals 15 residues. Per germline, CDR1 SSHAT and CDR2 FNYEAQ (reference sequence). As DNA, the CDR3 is TGTGCTAGCAGCTTTAACCCTAGCGGGGGAGAGACCCAGTACTTC. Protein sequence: CASSFNPSGGETQYF.

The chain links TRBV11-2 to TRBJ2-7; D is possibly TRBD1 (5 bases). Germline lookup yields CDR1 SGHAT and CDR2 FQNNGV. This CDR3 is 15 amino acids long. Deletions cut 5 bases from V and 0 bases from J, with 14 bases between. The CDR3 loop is CASSVFYRPSYEQYF. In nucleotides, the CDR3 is TGTGCCAGCAGCGTGTTCTACAGGCCCTCCTACGAGCAGTACTTC.

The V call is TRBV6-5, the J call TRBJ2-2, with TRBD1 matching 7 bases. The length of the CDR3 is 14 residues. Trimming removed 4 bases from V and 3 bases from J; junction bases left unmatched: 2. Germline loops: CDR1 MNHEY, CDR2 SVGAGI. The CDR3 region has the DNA TGTGCCAGCAGTTGGGGACAGTACACCGGGGAGCTGTTTTTT. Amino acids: CASSWGQYTGELFF.

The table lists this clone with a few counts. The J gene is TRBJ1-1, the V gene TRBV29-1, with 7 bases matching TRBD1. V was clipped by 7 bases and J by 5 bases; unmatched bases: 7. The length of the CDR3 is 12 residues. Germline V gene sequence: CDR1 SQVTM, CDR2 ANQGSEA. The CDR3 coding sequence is TGCAGCGGGAACAGGGGAGGTACTGAAGCTTTCTTT. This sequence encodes CSGNRGGTEAFF.

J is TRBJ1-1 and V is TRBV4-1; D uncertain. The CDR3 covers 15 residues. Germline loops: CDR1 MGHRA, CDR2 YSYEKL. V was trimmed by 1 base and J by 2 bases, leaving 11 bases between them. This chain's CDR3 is CASSQVGRPNTEAFF. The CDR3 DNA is TGCGCCAGCAGCCAAGTAGGCAGACCTAACACTGAAGCTTTCTTT.

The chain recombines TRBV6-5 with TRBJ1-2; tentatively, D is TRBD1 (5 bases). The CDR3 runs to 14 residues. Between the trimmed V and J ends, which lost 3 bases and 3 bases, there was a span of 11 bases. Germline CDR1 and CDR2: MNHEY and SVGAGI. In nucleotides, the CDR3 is TGTGCCAGCAGTTATTCTCGACAGTACTATGGCTACACCTTC. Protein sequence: CASSYSRQYYGYTF.

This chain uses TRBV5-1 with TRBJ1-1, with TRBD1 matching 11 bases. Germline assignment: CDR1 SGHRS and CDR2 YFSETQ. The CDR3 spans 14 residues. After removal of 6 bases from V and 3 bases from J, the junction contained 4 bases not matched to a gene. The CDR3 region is CASTSDRGHTEAFF. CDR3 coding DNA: TGCGCCAGCACCTCGGACAGGGGGCACACTGAAGCTTTCTTT.

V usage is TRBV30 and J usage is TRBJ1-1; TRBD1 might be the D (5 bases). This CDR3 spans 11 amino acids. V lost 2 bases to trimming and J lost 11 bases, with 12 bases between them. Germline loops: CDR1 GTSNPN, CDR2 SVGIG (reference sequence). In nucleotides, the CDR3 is TGTGCCTGGAGTAGGCTGCGGGACGCTTTCTTT. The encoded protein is CAWSRLRDAFF.

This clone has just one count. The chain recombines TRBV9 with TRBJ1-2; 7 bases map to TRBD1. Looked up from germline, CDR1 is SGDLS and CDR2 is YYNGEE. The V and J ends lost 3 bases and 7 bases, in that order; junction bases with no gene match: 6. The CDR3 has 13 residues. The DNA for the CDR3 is TGTGCCAGCAGCGGGGACAGTCGCGGTGGCTACACCTTC. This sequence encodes CASSGDSRGGYTF.

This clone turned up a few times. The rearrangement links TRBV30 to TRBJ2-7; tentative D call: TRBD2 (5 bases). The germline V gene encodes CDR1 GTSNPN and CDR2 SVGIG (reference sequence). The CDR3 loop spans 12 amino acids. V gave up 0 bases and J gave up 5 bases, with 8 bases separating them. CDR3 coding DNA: TGTGCCTGGAGTGTACGAGGGCACGAGCAGTACTTC. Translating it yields CAWSVRGHEQYF.

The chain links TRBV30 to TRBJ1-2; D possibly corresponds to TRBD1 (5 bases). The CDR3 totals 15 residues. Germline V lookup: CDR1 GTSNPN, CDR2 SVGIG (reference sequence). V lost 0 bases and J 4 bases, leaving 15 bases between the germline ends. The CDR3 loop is CAWSVQEVGGYGYTF. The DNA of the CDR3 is TGTGCCTGGAGTGTACAGGAGGTCGGGGGCTATGGCTACACCTTC.

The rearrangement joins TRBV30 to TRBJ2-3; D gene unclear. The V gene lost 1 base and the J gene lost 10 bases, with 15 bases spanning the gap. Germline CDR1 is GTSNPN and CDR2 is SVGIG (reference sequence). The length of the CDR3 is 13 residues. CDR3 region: CAWSAGVGIPQYF. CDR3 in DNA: TGTGCCTGGAGTGCTGGCGTGGGAATCCCGCAGTATTTT.

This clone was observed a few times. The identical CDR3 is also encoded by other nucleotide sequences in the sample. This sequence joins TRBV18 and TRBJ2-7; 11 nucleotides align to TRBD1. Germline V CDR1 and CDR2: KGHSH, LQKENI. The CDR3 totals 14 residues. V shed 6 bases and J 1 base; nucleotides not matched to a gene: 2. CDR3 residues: CASSRDRGSYEQYF. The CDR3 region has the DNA TGTGCCAGCTCCCGGGACAGGGGGTCCTACGAGCAGTACTTC. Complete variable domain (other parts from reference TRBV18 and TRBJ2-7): NAGVMQNPRHLVRRRGQEARLRCSPMKGHSHVYWYRQLPEEGLKFMVYLQKENIIDESGMPKERFSAEFPKEGPSILRIQQVVRGDSAAYFCASSRDRGSYEQYFGPGTRLTVT.

The chain's CDR3 is CSVNNRGPTGELFF. The CDR3 DNA reads TGCAGCGTAAACAACCGGGGCCCCACCGGGGAGCTGTTTTTT. The chain joins TRBV29-1 to TRBJ2-2; D may match TRBD1 or TRBD2 (5 bases each). Per germline, CDR1 SQVTM and CDR2 ANQGSEA. CDR3 length: 14 residues. V shed 6 bases and J shed 4 bases, with 15 bases lying between them.

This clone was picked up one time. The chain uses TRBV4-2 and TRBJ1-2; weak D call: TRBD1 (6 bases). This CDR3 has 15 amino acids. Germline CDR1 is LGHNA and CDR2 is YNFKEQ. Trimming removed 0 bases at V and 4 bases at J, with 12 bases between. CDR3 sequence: CASSQEGRGGYGYTF. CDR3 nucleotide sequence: TGTGCCAGCAGCCAAGAGGGCAGGGGAGGCTATGGCTACACCTTC.